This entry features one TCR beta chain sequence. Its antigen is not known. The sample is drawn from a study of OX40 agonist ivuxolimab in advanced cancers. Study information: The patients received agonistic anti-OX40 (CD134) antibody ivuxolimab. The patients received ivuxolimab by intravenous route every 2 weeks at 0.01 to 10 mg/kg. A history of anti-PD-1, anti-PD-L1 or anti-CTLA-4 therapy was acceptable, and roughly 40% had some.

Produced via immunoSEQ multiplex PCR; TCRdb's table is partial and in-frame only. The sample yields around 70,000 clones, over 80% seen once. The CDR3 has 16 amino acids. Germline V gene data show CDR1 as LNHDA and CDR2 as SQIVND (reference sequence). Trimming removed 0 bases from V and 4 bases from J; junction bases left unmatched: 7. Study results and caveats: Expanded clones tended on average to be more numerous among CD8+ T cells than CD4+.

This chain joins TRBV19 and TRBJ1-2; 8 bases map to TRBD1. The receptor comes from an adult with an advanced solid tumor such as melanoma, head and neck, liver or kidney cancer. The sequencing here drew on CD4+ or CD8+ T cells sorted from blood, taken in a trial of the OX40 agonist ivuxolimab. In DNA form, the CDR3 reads TGTGCCAGTAGTATAGAGGGAGGGACAGGACTCTATGGCTACACCTTC. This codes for CASSIEGGTGLYGYTF. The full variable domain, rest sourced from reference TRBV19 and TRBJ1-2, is DGGITQSPKYLFRKEGQNVTLSCEQNLNHDAMYWYRQDPGQGLRLIYYSQIVNDFQKGDIAEGYSVSREKKESFPLTVTSAQKNPTAFYLCASSIEGGTGLYGYTFGSGTRLTVV.